One and the same sample provided the 19 T cell receptor beta chains below, sequenced in a study of T cells in narcolepsy. TCRdb's copy holds only in-frame clones and misses some; the assay was immunoSEQ multiplex PCR. Of around 27,000 clones in the sample, roughly four fifths are singletons; the top ten hold approximately 0.7%. Material for sequencing was CD45RA- memory CD4+ T cells from PBMCs. The receptors here all came from a human donor with narcolepsy.

This chain links TRBV11-2 with TRBJ1-1, with a possible D match to TRBD1 (5 bases). The CDR3 runs 13 residues. V lost 5 bases, J lost 3 bases, and 10 bases lay in between. CDR1 is SGHAT and CDR2 is FQNNGV in the germline V gene. CDR3 sequence (DNA): TGTGCCAGCAGCCGCAGGGAGGACACTGAAGCTTTCTTT. Encoded protein: CASSRREDTEAFF.

This clone appeared once. The chain employs TRBV18 and TRBJ2-7, with 10 bases matching TRBD2. CDR3 size: 16 residues. Germline trimming cut 0 bases from V and 3 bases from J; bases unmatched to any gene: 5. From germline, CDR1 is KGHSH and CDR2 LQKENI. CDR3 nucleotides: TGTGCCAGCTCACCACCGAAGGCTAGCGGGAGCTACGAGCAGTACTTC. Amino acid sequence: CASSPPKASGSYEQYF.

This clone is a singleton in its sample. The chain couples TRBV11-1 to TRBJ1-2; no clear D gene. CDR3 length: 14 amino acids. V lost 5 bases to trimming and J lost 4 bases, with 14 bases between them. Germline CDR1 and CDR2: SGHAT and FQDESV (reference sequence). CDR3 in DNA: TGTGCCAGCAGCCTCGGTGGGGTTGGCTATGGCTACACCTTC. Amino acid sequence: CASSLGGVGYGYTF.

This chain connects TRBV5-8 to TRBJ1-6; D not resolved. V was shortened by 6 bases and J by 12 bases, with 10 bases between the two germline ends. The CDR3 is 11 residues long. Germline V gene sequence: CDR1 SGHTS, CDR2 YDEGEE. CDR3 nucleotides: TGTGCCAGCACCCAAATTCGACCCCTCCACTTT. It encodes CASTQIRPLHF.

This clone was counted a single time. The CDR3 reads CASSPQGASTDTQYF. CDR3 bases: TGTGCCAGCAGCCCCCAGGGGGCCAGCACAGATACGCAGTATTTT. The chain uses TRBV9 and TRBJ2-3; 8 positions match TRBD1. The V segment lost 4 bases and the J segment 0 bases; nucleotides outside the gene matches: 4. CDR3 length: 15 amino acids. The germline V gene has CDR1 SGDLS and CDR2 YYNGEE.

This clone was detected a few times. This rearrangement joins TRBV28 to TRBJ2-4; 10 nucleotides align to TRBD1. Germline assignment: CDR1 MDHEN and CDR2 SYDVKM. Unmatched junction bases numbered 3, after V lost 3 bases and J lost 4 bases. This CDR3 is 15 amino acids long. The CDR3 loop reads CASSFTGQGKNIQYF. For the CDR3, the DNA is TGTGCCAGCAGTTTTACGGGACAGGGGAAAAACATTCAGTACTTC. Full variable domain (missing parts from reference TRBV28 and TRBJ2-4): DVKVTQSSRYLVKRTGEKVFLECVQDMDHENMFWYRQDPGLGLRLIYFSYDVKMKEKGDIPEGYSVSREKKERFSLILESASTNQTSMYLCASSFTGQGKNIQYFGAGTRLSVL.

J is TRBJ2-1 and V is TRBV7-2, with D uncertain. Germline lookup yields CDR1 SGHTA and CDR2 FQGNSA. The V end was cut by 5 bases, the J end by 9 bases, with 8 bases between. CDR3 length equals 11 residues. Here the CDR3 DNA reads TGTGCCAGCAGCGTTAATACTGAGCAGTTCTTC. This encodes CASSVNTEQFF. Variable domain in full (rest from reference TRBV7-2 and TRBJ2-1): GAGVSQSPSNKVTEKGKDVELRCDPISGHTALYWYRQSLGQGLEFLIYFQGNSAPDKSGLPSDRFSAERTGGSVSTLTIQRTQQEDSAVYLCASSVNTEQFFGPGTRLTVL.

The V call is TRBV5-4, the J call TRBJ2-7, with a weak D call TRBD1 (6 bases). The V gene's germline CDR1 is SGHNT and CDR2 YYREEE (reference sequence). V lost 0 bases and J lost 4, with 17 bases in between. The CDR3 loop spans 16 amino acids. The CDR3 protein is CASSLGGVTGPYEQYF. The CDR3 DNA follows: TGTGCCAGCAGCTTGGGCGGTGTGACAGGACCTTACGAGCAGTACTTC. Full variable domain (rest looked up from reference TRBV5-4 and TRBJ2-7): ETGVTQSPTHLIKTRGQQVTLRCSSQSGHNTVSWYQQALGQGPQFIFQYYREEENGRGNFPPRFSGLQFPNYSSELNVNALELDDSALYLCASSLGGVTGPYEQYFGPGTRLTVT.

The gene calls are TRBV6-1 and TRBJ2-1; no clear D. The V end lost 6 bases, the J end lost 9 bases, and 18 bases lay between the germline ends. CDR1 and CDR2 (germline): MNHNS, SASEGT. CDR3 length: 14 residues. In nucleotides, the CDR3 is TGTGCCAGCAGGGTGGACGTTACCGGCGGTGAGCAGTTCTTC. Translation gives CASRVDVTGGEQFF.

The chain has TRBV4-1 and TRBJ2-5; possibly TRBD2 for D (6 bases). Germline lookup yields CDR1 MGHRA and CDR2 YSYEKL. Trimming stripped 1 base from V and 9 bases from J, with 9 bases between. The CDR3 has 12 amino acids. The CDR3 loop reads CASSQVSGAQYF. The CDR3 bases are TGCGCCAGCAGCCAAGTTTCGGGGGCCCAGTACTTC.

This clone was found a few times. The chain combines TRBV4-3 with TRBJ1-2; maybe TRBD1 (5 bases). CDR3 length: 16 residues. V lost 0 bases and J lost 3, with 14 bases in between. From germline, CDR1 is LGHNA and CDR2 YSLEER. The CDR3 DNA sequence: TGCGCCAGCAGCCAAGATCCGGCAGGGACTGACTATGGCTACACCTTC. This sequence encodes CASSQDPAGTDYGYTF.

CDR3 sequence: CATSRDSGTENSPLHF. The CDR3 DNA reads TGTGCCACCAGCAGAGATTCCGGGACGGAAAATTCACCCCTCCACTTT. This chain connects TRBV15 to TRBJ1-6, with D possibly being TRBD1 (5 bases). The germline gives CDR1 LNHNV, CDR2 YYDKDF (reference sequence). The germline V and J ends were trimmed by 0 bases and 7 bases, with 13 bases remaining between them. This CDR3 spans 16 amino acids.

This clone was seen just once. The chain employs TRBV5-5 and TRBJ1-2, with D hard to call. Trimming removed 0 bases from V and 4 bases from J, with 7 bases in between. Germline V gives CDR1 SGHKS, CDR2 YYEKEE (reference sequence). The CDR3 covers 13 residues. CDR3 loop: CASSLETFYGYTF. CDR3 DNA: TGTGCCAGCAGCTTGGAAACTTTCTATGGCTACACCTTC.

This clone has just one count. The chain links TRBV7-3 to TRBJ2-2; 7 nucleotides agree with TRBD1. Germline CDR1 SGHTA, CDR2 FQGTGA. The J segment lost 7 bases and the V segment lost 5 bases, leaving 7 bases of the junction unmatched. The CDR3 length is 14 residues. Here the CDR3 DNA reads TGTGCCAGCAGCCCGGGACAGATCCGCGGGGAGCTGTTTTTT. This gives the protein CASSPGQIRGELFF.

Only a few counts were recorded for this clone. The chain is built from TRBV13 and TRBJ2-7; TRBD2 agrees at 14 bases. Germline-derived CDR1 and CDR2 are PRHDT and FYEKMQ (reference sequence). Trimming at V came to 0 bases and at J to 4 bases, leaving 5 bases not matched to a gene. This CDR3 has 17 residues. Written as DNA, the CDR3 is TGTGCCAGCAGCTTAGGGGGGACTAGCGGGAGTTTATACGAGCAGTACTTC. Amino acids: CASSLGGTSGSLYEQYF.

This chain uses TRBV6-1 with TRBJ2-4; no reliable D call. The V gene's germline CDR1 is MNHNS and CDR2 SASEGT. Between the trimmed V and J ends, which lost 2 bases and 0 bases, there was a span of 8 bases. The CDR3 runs 15 residues. For the CDR3, the DNA is TGTGCCAGCAGTGAATCGGCAATAGCCAAAAACATTCAGTACTTC. It translates to CASSESAIAKNIQYF.

This chain joins TRBV12-5 and TRBJ2-2, with 12 nucleotides matching TRBD1. V shed 5 bases, J shed 5 bases, and the junction held 9 bases outside the gene matches. The CDR3 contains 17 residues. Germline V gene data show CDR1 as LGHNT and CDR2 as FRNRAP. The CDR3 DNA reads TGTGCTAGTGGTCAGGGACAGGGGGCAGTAACGACCGGGGAGCTGTTTTTT. The encoded protein is CASGQGQGAVTTGELFF.

V usage is TRBV7-6 and J usage is TRBJ2-7; D might be TRBD2 (7 bases). Germline loops: CDR1 SGHVS, CDR2 FNYEAQ. V was shortened by 1 base and J by 1 base, with 20 bases between the two germline ends. The CDR3 has 18 amino acids. CDR3 nucleotides: TGTGCCAGCAGCTTAGGGGGCTCGGCGGGGGCCCAGTCCTACGAGCAGTACTTC. Residues: CASSLGGSAGAQSYEQYF.

V usage is TRBV5-4 and J usage is TRBJ1-1; D remains unclear. Trimming removed 1 base at V and 2 bases at J, with 6 bases between. Germline V gene sequence: CDR1 SGHNT, CDR2 YYREEE (reference sequence). The CDR3 consists of 13 residues. The CDR3 spells CASSLRVNTEAFF. DNA for the CDR3: TGTGCCAGCAGCTTGCGGGTAAACACTGAAGCTTTCTTT.